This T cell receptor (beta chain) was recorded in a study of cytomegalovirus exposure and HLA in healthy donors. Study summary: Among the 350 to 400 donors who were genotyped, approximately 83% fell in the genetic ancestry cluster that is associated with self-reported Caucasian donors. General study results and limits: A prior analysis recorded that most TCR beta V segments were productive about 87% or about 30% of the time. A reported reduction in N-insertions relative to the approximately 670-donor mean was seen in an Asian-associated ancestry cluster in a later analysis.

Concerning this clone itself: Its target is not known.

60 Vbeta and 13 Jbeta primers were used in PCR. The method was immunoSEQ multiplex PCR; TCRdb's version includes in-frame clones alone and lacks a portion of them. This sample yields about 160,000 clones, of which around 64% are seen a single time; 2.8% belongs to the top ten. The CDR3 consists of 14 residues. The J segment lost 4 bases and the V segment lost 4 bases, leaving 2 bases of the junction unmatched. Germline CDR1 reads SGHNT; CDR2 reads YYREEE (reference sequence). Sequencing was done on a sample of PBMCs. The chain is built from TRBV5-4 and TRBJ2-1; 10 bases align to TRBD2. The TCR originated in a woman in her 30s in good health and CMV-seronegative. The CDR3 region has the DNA TGTGCCAGCAGCCAGACTAGCGGGTACAATGAGCAGTTCTTC. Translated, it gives CASSQTSGYNEQFF.